In this sample, the clone carrying this TCR beta chain turned up a few times. The method was immunoSEQ multiplex PCR; TCRdb's version includes in-frame clones alone and lacks a portion of them. The sample carries over 120,000 clones, approximately 90% recorded once. This sample is part of a study of blood T cell repertoires in COVID-19. This CDR3 region has 13 residues. V lost 4 bases and J lost 3, with 12 bases in between. Germline V CDR1 and CDR2: SQVTM, ANQGSEA. The chain links TRBV29-1 to TRBJ1-2, with a possible D match to TRBD1 (5 bases). The TCR comes from a woman in her forties or fifties with acute or convalescent COVID-19. The sample was peripheral blood. The CDR3 here is CSVAGSSDYGYTF. Here the CDR3 DNA reads TGCAGCGTTGCAGGGTCCTCTGACTATGGCTACACCTTC.